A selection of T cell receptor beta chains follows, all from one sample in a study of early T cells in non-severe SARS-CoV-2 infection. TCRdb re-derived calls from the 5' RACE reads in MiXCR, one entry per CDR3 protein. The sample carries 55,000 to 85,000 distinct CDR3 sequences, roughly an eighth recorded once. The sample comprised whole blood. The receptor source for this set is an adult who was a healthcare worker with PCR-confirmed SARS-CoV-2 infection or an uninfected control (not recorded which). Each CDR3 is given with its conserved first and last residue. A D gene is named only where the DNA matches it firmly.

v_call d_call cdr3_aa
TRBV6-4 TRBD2 CASSDSPGLDTGELFF
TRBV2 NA CASTLGRISPLHF
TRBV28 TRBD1 CASSSPTGGFSGNTIYF
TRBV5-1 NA CASSSSRETQYF
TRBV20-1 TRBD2 CSARVFSGGPMTSTDTQYF
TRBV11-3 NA CASSHGETQYF
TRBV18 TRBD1 CASSPPTGGNQPQHF
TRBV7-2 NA CASSKDSQETQYF
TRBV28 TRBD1 CASSQGVRTDTQYF
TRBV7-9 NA CASSRTENSYEQYF
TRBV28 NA CASRDRDRENEQFF
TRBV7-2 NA CASSFSGGPDTQYF
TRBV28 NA CASSSATPQHF
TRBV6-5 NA CASSLRSPYEQYF
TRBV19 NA CASSMETVGYQETQYF
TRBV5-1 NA CASSSSTGANVLTF
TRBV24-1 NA CATSDSAEIRPPTTNEQFF
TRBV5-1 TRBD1 CASSVQGARTEAFF
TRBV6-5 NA CASIGGLKNTEAFF
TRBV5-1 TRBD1 CASSLQGPTGELFF
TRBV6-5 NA CASSYIAGRISRNTEAFF
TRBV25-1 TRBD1 CASSDSPGQGGYEQYF
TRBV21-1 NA CASSAPGGVTYSGNTIYF
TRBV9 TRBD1 CASSVAEGATGELFF
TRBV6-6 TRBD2 CASSHGGGEQYF
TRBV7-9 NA CASSSPALVLREQFF
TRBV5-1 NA CASSLAGSSYEQYF
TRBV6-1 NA CASDRNSNQPQHF
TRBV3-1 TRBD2 CVSSHPVGLAQETQYF
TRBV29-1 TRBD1 CSVEDIGQGIRGYTF
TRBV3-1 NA CASSQGGNNSPLHF
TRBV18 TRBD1 CASSPGQAKLFF
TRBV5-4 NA CASSPLGSYNEQFF
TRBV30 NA CAWSTQLHSNEKLFF
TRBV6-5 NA CASRRRESPLHF
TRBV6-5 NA CASHSYNEQFF
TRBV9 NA CASSVDGVPRLETQYF
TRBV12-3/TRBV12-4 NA CASRPSGRGLAKNIQYF
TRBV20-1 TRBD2 CSAPRGGASTDTQYF
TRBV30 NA CAWSYNRDYEQYF
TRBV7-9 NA CASSFTGNTEAFF